The 9 T cell receptor beta chains given below trace back to one sample, sequenced in a study of blood T cell repertoires in COVID-19. Measured with immunoSEQ multiplex PCR; TCRdb has only the in-frame clones, and not every one. The repertoire consists of roughly 56,000 clones, with 75% to 90% occurring once and the leading ten covering less than 50%. The sample was peripheral blood. These TCRs come from an older woman with COVID-19, enrolled during active disease.

The rearrangement joins TRBV19 to TRBJ1-5; weak D call: TRBD1 (6 bases). Germline loops: CDR1 LNHDA, CDR2 SQIVND (reference sequence). This CDR3 has 15 amino acids. The V end lost 6 bases, the J end lost 1 base, and 13 bases lay between the germline ends. The DNA for the CDR3 is TGTGCCAGTAGAATCCAACAGGGAAGCAATCAGCCCCAGCATTTT. Residues: CASRIQQGSNQPQHF.

The J gene is TRBJ1-2, the V gene TRBV11-2; 7 nucleotides agree with TRBD1. V lost 5 bases and J lost 4; bases outside the gene matches: 4. The germline V gene encodes CDR1 SGHAT and CDR2 FQNNGV. This CDR3 has 13 amino acids. CDR3 DNA: TGTGCCAGCAGCCCAGACAGGGCCTATGGCTACACCTTC. This translates into CASSPDRAYGYTF.

A single count supports this clone. V and J are TRBV6-6 and TRBJ2-7, with D perhaps matching TRBD1 (5 bases). V was cut by 2 bases and J by 5 bases, with 16 bases left in between. Looked up from germline, CDR1 is MNHNY and CDR2 is SVGAGI (reference sequence). The CDR3 loop spans 15 amino acids. CDR3 sequence: CASSYPQGLEHEQYF. The CDR3 DNA is TGTGCCAGCAGTTACCCCCAGGGATTGGAACACGAGCAGTACTTC.

This clone was seen just once. The chain is built from TRBV30 and TRBJ2-3; D is unresolved. V lost 5 bases, J lost 0 bases, and 6 bases lay in between. CDR3 size: 12 residues. Germline V CDR1 and CDR2: GTSNPN, SVGIG (reference sequence). CDR3 protein: CAWELSTDTQYF. The CDR3 DNA sequence: TGTGCCTGGGAACTCAGCACAGATACGCAGTATTTT.

The chain couples TRBV3-1 (or the pseudogene TRBV3-2) to TRBJ2-7; 8 nucleotides match TRBD1. Trimming took 4 bases from V and 4 from J; bases not matched to a gene: 12. CDR3 length: 16 amino acids. In germline, CDR1 is LGHDT, CDR2 YNNKEL (reference sequence). CDR3 protein: CASSPPGETGAYEQYF. CDR3 bases: TGTGCCAGCAGCCCCCCGGGCGAGACAGGGGCGTACGAGCAGTACTTC.

Only one count was recorded for this clone. The chain carries TRBV12-3 or TRBV12-4 and TRBJ1-2, with 7 nucleotides matching TRBD1. The CDR3 covers 13 residues. Germline trimming cut 5 bases from V and 5 bases from J; bases unmatched to any gene: 5. CDR3 nucleotide sequence: TGTGCCAGCAGTCCAACAGGGGAATATGGCTACACCTTC. It translates to CASSPTGEYGYTF.

V gene TRBV27 combines with J gene TRBJ1-1; D is possibly TRBD1 (6 bases). Germline CDR1 is MNHEY and CDR2 is SMNVEV (reference sequence). This CDR3 spans 15 amino acids. V gave up 4 bases and J gave up 4 bases, with 16 bases separating them. The CDR3: CASSWLAPRGTEAFF. For the CDR3, the DNA is TGTGCCAGCAGTTGGCTCGCCCCCAGGGGCACTGAAGCTTTCTTT.

The V and J genes are TRBV7-6 and TRBJ1-1, with 7 bases identical to TRBD1. CDR1 SGHVS and CDR2 FNYEAQ come from the germline V gene. The CDR3 is made up of 16 amino acids. The trim removed 4 bases at V and 5 bases at J, leaving 13 bases unmatched. Here the CDR3 reads CASSSRTGQGLTEAFF. Written as DNA, the CDR3 is TGTGCCAGCAGCTCTCGGACAGGTCAAGGGCTGACTGAAGCTTTCTTT.

The CDR3 DNA sequence: TGCGCCAGCAGCCACGAGCGGGGGGCGAACACCGGGGAGCTGTTTTTT. Its translation is CASSHERGANTGELFF. The rearrangement links TRBV4-3 to TRBJ2-2, with TRBD2 matching 9 bases. The ends lost 3 bases at V and 0 bases at J; junction bases unmatched: 2. This CDR3 region has 16 residues. Germline CDR1 reads LGHNA; CDR2 reads YSLEER.